This is a list of T cell receptor beta chains from one sample in a study of OX40 agonist ivuxolimab in advanced cancers. The data were produced by immunoSEQ multiplex PCR, yet TCRdb's version contains in-frame clones alone and is incomplete. Altogether some 21,000 clones are present, approximately 80% being singletons, with the ten largest covering roughly 32%. Here the sequenced sample was CD4+ or CD8+ T cells sorted from blood, taken in a trial of the OX40 agonist ivuxolimab. The receptors come from an adult with an advanced solid tumor such as melanoma, head and neck, liver or kidney cancer. Both conserved end residues are part of each CDR3. D genes are given only for firm matches. Size is omitted from some rows. Given values are once, few, many or a class for expanded clones.

14	TRBJ1-1	-	-	TRBV9	CASSPRSENTEAFF	TGTGCCAGCAGCCCCCGAAGTGAGAACACTGAAGCTTTCTTT
13	TRBJ1-4	-	-	TRBV5-6	CASSTLEDEKLFF	TGTGCCAGCAGCACTTTGGAGGACGAAAAACTGTTTTTT
15	TRBJ2-7	-	-	TRBV7-2	CASSLDPGGGYEQYF	TGTGCCAGCAGCTTAGACCCAGGTGGGGGCTACGAGCAGTACTTC
11	TRBJ2-7	-	-	TRBV5-1	CASSLGYEQYF	TGCGCCAGCAGCTTGGGTTACGAGCAGTACTTC
11	TRBJ2-1	-	-	TRBV2	CASSVGGLQFF	TGTGCCAGCAGTGTGGGGGGGCTACAGTTCTTC
18	TRBJ1-2	few	-	TRBV30	CAWSARRGRDLFNYGYTF	TGTGCCTGGAGTGCCCGCCGTGGCAGGGACTTATTTAACTATGGCTACACCTTC
18	TRBJ2-7	-	TRBD2	TRBV4-1	CASSHKFLGTSGFYEQYF	TGCGCCAGCAGCCATAAGTTTCTGGGGACTAGCGGGTTCTACGAGCAGTACTTC
14	TRBJ1-3	-	-	TRBV28	CASTVGGSGNTIYF	TGTGCCAGCACGGTTGGGGGTTCTGGAAACACCATATATTTT
13	TRBJ2-3	-	-	TRBV7-9	CASSLSLSDTQYF	TGTGCCAGCAGTCTTAGCTTGTCAGATACGCAGTATTTT
14	TRBJ2-7	-	TRBD2	TRBV5-4	CASGLGLGTYEQYF	TGTGCCAGCGGCTTGGGACTAGGAACCTACGAGCAGTACTTC
13	TRBJ2-1	-	-	TRBV6-5	CASSRGGYNEQFF	TGTGCCAGCAGCCGGGGAGGATACAATGAGCAGTTCTTC
13	TRBJ2-5	-	-	TRBV11-2	CASSFSGRETQYF	TGTGCCAGCAGCTTCTCAGGGAGGGAGACCCAGTACTTC